The T cell receptor (beta chain) under discussion was sequenced for a study of identical twins. The V gene end was trimmed by 6 bases and the J gene end by 7 bases; junction bases not matched to a gene: 23. The germline V gene has CDR1 MNHEY and CDR2 SMNVEV (reference sequence). This CDR3 contains 18 residues. This clonotype came up a few times. TCRdb called the 5' RACE reads again in MiXCR, with one record for every CDR3 protein. The sample holds hundreds of thousands of distinct CDR3 sequences; 18% are singletons and the top ten take less than 15%. A further study also used this sample, focusing on T cells expressing NK-cell markers. That study adds: In several experiments, an anti-gamma-delta TCR antibody restricted sorting to alpha-beta TCR T cells. Dominant NKG2C+ clonotypes were found to form 1.0-7.0% of CD8+ T cells in six donors.

The sequenced sample consisted of PBMCs. This sequence was found in a young woman in good health. J is TRBJ2-5 and V is TRBV27, with 7 bases identical to TRBD2. CDR3 region: CASSPLEAGVRFAGTQYF. CDR3 DNA: TGTGCCAGCAGCCCTCTTGAGGCGGGAGTAAGGTTTGCGGGGACCCAGTACTTC.